The rows below give T cell receptor beta chains drawn from one sample of a study of cytomegalovirus exposure and HLA in healthy donors. The table came from immunoSEQ multiplex PCR; TCRdb's copy has only in-frame clones and leaves some out. The data contain some 45,000 clones, about 94% of them singletons. What was sequenced was PBMCs. These receptors all come from a young man in good health and CMV-seronegative. CDR3s include the opening cysteine and the closing phenylalanine or tryptophan. Each record gives: V gene, clone size, D gene, J gene, CDR3 DNA, CDR3 protein. A D gene is named only where the DNA matches it firmly. A clone size is listed for some rows: how often the clone was seen (once, few, many), or a class if it is expanded.

TRBV7-2,once,TRBD1,TRBJ2-4,TGTGCCAGCAGCGTTTCACAGGGGGCAAACATTCAGTACTTC,CASSVSQGANIQYF
TRBV7-8,.,.,TRBJ1-5,TGTGCCAGCAGCTTAGGGGGGGGTCCCCAGCCCCAGCATTTT,CASSLGGGPQPQHF
TRBV6-4,.,.,TRBJ2-7,TGTGCCAGCAGTCCTCGCCCGGGGACCTACGAGCAGTACTTC,CASSPRPGTYEQYF
TRBV18,.,TRBD2,TRBJ2-2,TGTGCCAGCTCATCGGGACTAGCGAACACCGGGGAGCTGTTTTTT,CASSSGLANTGELFF
TRBV7-3,once,.,TRBJ2-1,TGTGCCAGCAGCCTCAACCCGGGACAACAGAATGAGCAGTTCTTC,CASSLNPGQQNEQFF
TRBV4-3,.,.,TRBJ1-3,TGCGCCAGCAGCCCAGCCGCCGACAACTCTGGAAACACCATATATTTT,CASSPAADNSGNTIYF
TRBV7-9,.,TRBD1,TRBJ2-1,TGTGCCAGCAGCTTAACAGGGGCCTACAATGAGCAGTTCTTC,CASSLTGAYNEQFF
TRBV5-5,.,.,TRBJ1-3,TGTGCCAGCAGTGACAGGCCGGCCGTTGCCGGAAACACCATATATTTT,CASSDRPAVAGNTIYF
TRBV18,.,.,TRBJ1-4,TGTGCCAGCTCACCAACAACTGGACTGGGTTCCCGTGAAAAACTGTTTTTT,CASSPTTGLGSREKLFF
TRBV9,once,TRBD1,TRBJ1-3,TGTGCCAGCAGCGCGGGACAGGGCACCATATATTTT,CASSAGQGTIYF
TRBV14,.,TRBD1,TRBJ1-2,TGTGCCAGCAGCCAAGTGACAGGGGCGGATTACTATGGCTACACCTTC,CASSQVTGADYYGYTF
TRBV6-5,.,TRBD1,TRBJ1-5,TGTGCCAGCGCTTCCGGGACAGGGAGCAATCAGCCCCAGCATTTT,CASASGTGSNQPQHF
TRBV19,.,.,TRBJ1-2,TGTGCCAGTAGTATCTGGATGCGGGGGAAGAACTATGGCTACACCTTC,CASSIWMRGKNYGYTF
TRBV7-3,.,TRBD2,TRBJ2-3,TGTGCCAGCAGCGAGGGACTAGCGGGGGCCTTCACAGATACGCAGTATTTT,CASSEGLAGAFTDTQYF
TRBV5-6,few,.,TRBJ2-7,TGTGCCAGCAGCTCAGAGGGGGATTCCTACGAGCAGTACTTC,CASSSEGDSYEQYF
TRBV28,.,TRBD2,TRBJ2-3,TGTGCCAGCAGTTTAGCGGGAGGTAGCACAGATACGCAGTATTTT,CASSLAGGSTDTQYF
TRBV5-1,.,.,TRBJ1-2,TGCGCCAGCAGCGCGGACAGCTATGGCTACACCTTC,CASSADSYGYTF
TRBV7-9,.,.,TRBJ1-5,TGTGCCAGCATCACCCAAGGGGGAATTCAGCCCCAGCATTTT,CASITQGGIQPQHF
TRBV2,.,.,TRBJ1-2,TGTGCCAGCAGTGAAGGCCTAAACTATGGCTACACCTTC,CASSEGLNYGYTF
TRBV7-2,.,.,TRBJ1-2,TGTGCCAGCAGCCTCCTTACAGGGTTAGGTGGCTACACCTTC,CASSLLTGLGGYTF
TRBV6-5,.,TRBD1,TRBJ2-1,TGTGCCAGCAGCTCACTGAGACAGGGGACGAATGAGCAGTTCTTC,CASSSLRQGTNEQFF
TRBV5-6,once,.,TRBJ1-1,TGTGCCAGCAGCACTCGGGGGGCCCACACTGAAGCTTTCTTT,CASSTRGAHTEAFF